This paragraph covers one T cell receptor beta chain sequence. Trimming took 2 bases from V and 7 from J, leaving 12 bases between them. CDR1 is SGHKS and CDR2 is YYEKEE in the germline V gene (reference sequence). The CDR3 has 14 residues. This entry is derived from a study of T cells in localized non-small cell lung cancer. Clones were sequenced by immunoSEQ multiplex PCR, and TCRdb holds only the in-frame ones, with some missing. The sample has roughly 24,000 clones, approximately 81% seen once. Sequences were derived from peripheral blood, sampled before any cancer treatment. This clonotype was obtained from a man aged 35 to 69 with stage III squamous cell lung carcinoma. This chain joins TRBV5-5 and TRBJ1-4; D uncertain. The CDR3 DNA reads TGTGCCAGCAGCTTTGAGGGCTGGGGTGAAAAACTGTTTTTT. Residues: CASSFEGWGEKLFF.